These 7 T cell receptor beta chains were all obtained from the same sample, sequenced in a study of glioma-infiltrating T cells after dendritic cell vaccination. Using immunoSEQ multiplex PCR, the repertoire was profiled, and TCRdb retains in-frame clones only, with some absent. Seen here are 70,000 to 95,000 clones, around 90% observed once, and the top ten hold around 2.3%. Indicated time point: after dendritic cell vaccination, including at tumor progression/relapse. Here the sequenced sample was blood, taken after dendritic cell vaccination. These receptors came from a human donor with glioblastoma.

V is TRBV5-1 and J is TRBJ2-7, with 7 bases aligning to TRBD1. Trimming took 0 bases from V and 2 from J; bases not matched to a gene: 5. Germline loops: CDR1 SGHRS, CDR2 YFSETQ. The CDR3 sequence is 15 residues long. The CDR3 is CASSLGLGQTYEQYF. CDR3 nucleotides: TGCGCCAGCAGCTTGGGGTTGGGACAGACCTACGAGCAGTACTTC.

V and J are TRBV19 and TRBJ2-1; D is ambiguous. Germline V gene lookup returns CDR1 LNHDA and CDR2 SQIVND (reference sequence). Trimming took off 3 bases at V and 5 bases at J, with 14 bases between the two ends. CDR3 length: 15 residues. CDR3 region: CASSIIMNSHNEQFF. CDR3 sequence (DNA): TGTGCCAGTAGTATTATTATGAACTCACACAATGAGCAGTTCTTC. Full variable domain (missing parts from reference TRBV19 and TRBJ2-1): DGGITQSPKYLFRKEGQNVTLSCEQNLNHDAMYWYRQDPGQGLRLIYYSQIVNDFQKGDIAEGYSVSREKKESFPLTVTSAQKNPTAFYLCASSIIMNSHNEQFFGPGTRLTVL.

The chain links TRBV6-5 to TRBJ2-6, with no clear D. The germline gives CDR1 MNHEY, CDR2 SVGAGI. Trimming left V 6 bases short and J 0 bases short, with 9 bases between. There are 15 residues in the CDR3. The CDR3 loop reads CASSPVISGANVLTF. CDR3 in DNA: TGTGCCAGCAGCCCGGTGATCTCTGGGGCCAACGTCCTGACTTTC.

J is TRBJ1-3 and V is TRBV16; TRBD1 matches 7 bases. After removal of 0 bases from V and 2 bases from J, the junction contained 7 bases not matched to a gene. Germline CDR1 and CDR2: KGHSY and FQNENV. The CDR3 sequence is 17 residues long. The CDR3 is CASSQSVDGTAGNTIYF. The CDR3, as DNA: TGTGCCAGCAGCCAATCTGTGGACGGGACAGCTGGAAACACCATATATTTT.

The chain links TRBV4-1 to TRBJ2-7; 11 nucleotides align to TRBD1. The CDR3 length is 18 residues. The J segment lost 0 bases and the V segment lost 4 bases, leaving 11 bases of the junction unmatched. Germline V gene sequence: CDR1 MGHRA, CDR2 YSYEKL. CDR3 loop: CASSLMGQGVHGSYEQYF. The CDR3 DNA is TGCGCCAGCAGCCTCATGGGACAGGGGGTACACGGCTCCTACGAGCAGTACTTC.

The V gene is TRBV6-5, the J gene TRBJ1-1; the D gene is possibly TRBD1 (5 bases). V lost 6 bases to trimming and J lost 1 base, with 12 bases between them. Germline values: CDR1 MNHEY, CDR2 SVGAGI. This CDR3 has 14 amino acids. The CDR3 sequence: CASRYTGQNTEAFF. As DNA, the CDR3 is TGTGCCAGCAGGTACACTGGACAGAACACTGAAGCTTTCTTT.

This sequence joins TRBV2 and TRBJ2-3; TRBD2 aligns across 12 bases. J lost 0 bases, V lost 4 bases, and 5 bases had no gene match. This CDR3 contains 17 residues. Germline V gives CDR1 SNHLY, CDR2 FYNNEI. The CDR3 bases are TGTGCCAGCAGTGCCGGACTAGCGGGAATCAGCACAGATACGCAGTATTTT. Its protein is CASSAGLAGISTDTQYF.